A selection of T cell receptor beta chains follows, all from one sample in a study of blood T cell repertoires in COVID-19. Here immunoSEQ multiplex PCR was the method, and the copy in TCRdb shows in-frame clones only, minus some. The sample yields some 120,000 clones, about 88% seen once. Sequencing input: peripheral blood. The receptors shown here come from a woman at least 80 years old with acute or convalescent COVID-19. CDR3s include the opening cysteine and the closing phenylalanine or tryptophan. A D gene is named only where the DNA matches it firmly. Where a row states a size, it is once, few, many or the class of an expanded clone; other rows omit it.

cdr3_nt	cdr3_aa	cdr3_length	clone_size	v_call	d_call	j_call
TGTGCCAGCAAGGCAGGGGGCCTGAACACTGAAGCTTTCTTT	CASKAGGLNTEAFF	14	.	TRBV7-9	TRBD1	TRBJ1-1
TGCGCCAGCAGCCAAGCCCCAGGGGCAGGGTACGAGCAGTACTTC	CASSQAPGAGYEQYF	15	.	TRBV4-1	.	TRBJ2-7
TGCAGCGTCGGGACAGGGAACACTGAAGCTTTCTTT	CSVGTGNTEAFF	12	.	TRBV29-1	TRBD1	TRBJ1-1
TGTGCCAGTAGTATTGAGCGTAATCTAGCCAAAAACATTCAGTACTTC	CASSIERNLAKNIQYF	16	.	TRBV19	.	TRBJ2-4
TGTGCCAGCAGCTTACCCGGACAGGCAGACACCGGGGAGCTGTTTTTT	CASSLPGQADTGELFF	16	.	TRBV7-9	TRBD1	TRBJ2-2
TGTGCCAGCAGCAGGCCACAGGGGGGCGGCGAGACCCAGTACTTC	CASSRPQGGGETQYF	15	.	TRBV5-6	TRBD1	TRBJ2-5
TGTGCCAGCAGTTCGCCACTACAAGCGGGAGAGGAGACCCAGTACTTC	CASSSPLQAGEETQYF	16	.	TRBV28	TRBD2	TRBJ2-5
TGCGCCAGCAGCTTGTTGGGCCGACTAGCGGGGAATACCGGGGAGCTGTTTTTT	CASSLLGRLAGNTGELFF	18	.	TRBV5-1	TRBD2	TRBJ2-2
TGTGCCAGCAGTGAGTGGCGACAGGGGCAAGCTTTCTTT	CASSEWRQGQAFF	13	.	TRBV2	TRBD1	TRBJ1-1
TGTGCCATCAGTGAAGGACTAGCGGGCGGCCAAGAGACCCAGTACTTC	CAISEGLAGGQETQYF	16	.	TRBV10-3	TRBD2	TRBJ2-5
TGCGCCAGCAGCTTTGGGGAGCTGAAAGAGACCCAGTACTTC	CASSFGELKETQYF	14	.	TRBV5-1	.	TRBJ2-5
TGTGCCAGCAGTTCCGGTGCGTACAATGAGCAGTTCTTC	CASSSGAYNEQFF	13	once	TRBV7-3	.	TRBJ2-1
TGTGCCAGCAGCCAAGATCCCAGCGCCGAGACCCAGTACTTC	CASSQDPSAETQYF	14	once	TRBV4-2	.	TRBJ2-5
TGTGCCAGTAGTATTGCGGGACAGGGACGCGGCTATGGCTACACCTTC	CASSIAGQGRGYGYTF	16	once	TRBV19	TRBD1	TRBJ1-2
TGCGCCAGCAGCCAAGATTCAACAGGGGGAAGGACCTATAATTCACCCCTCCACTTT	CASSQDSTGGRTYNSPLHF	19	many	TRBV4-3	TRBD1	TRBJ1-6
TGTGCCAGCAGCTTCGGCCGACTAGCCGGGACAGATACGCAGTATTTT	CASSFGRLAGTDTQYF	16	.	TRBV5-4	TRBD2	TRBJ2-3
TGCGCCAGCAGCTTTTGGGACATCCAAGAGACCCAGTACTTC	CASSFWDIQETQYF	14	.	TRBV5-1	.	TRBJ2-5
TGTGCCAGTAGTACCGGCGGCCTCTCTGGAAACACCATATATTTT	CASSTGGLSGNTIYF	15	.	TRBV19	.	TRBJ1-3
TGTGCCAGCACTCAGGGGGCTGAGCAGCCCCAGCATTTT	CASTQGAEQPQHF	13	.	TRBV2	TRBD1	TRBJ1-5
TGCGCCACCAACCCAGCGGGAGGGTCAGATACGCAGTATTTT	CATNPAGGSDTQYF	14	.	TRBV5-1	TRBD2	TRBJ2-3
TGTGCCAGCTCAGGGACTGGCAATCAGCCCCAGCATTTT	CASSGTGNQPQHF	13	.	TRBV3-1/TRBV3-2	.	TRBJ1-5
TGTGCCAGCAGCCAAGATTTAGGAGGCTATGGCTACACCTTC	CASSQDLGGYGYTF	14	few	TRBV3-1/TRBV3-2	.	TRBJ1-2
TGCAGCGTACGGACAGGGGGGAACACCGGGGAACTGTTTTTT	CSVRTGGNTGELFF	14	.	TRBV29-1	TRBD1	TRBJ2-2
TGTGCCAGTAGTATCCCCCCTAACGGGGGCTACACCTTC	CASSIPPNGGYTF	13	.	TRBV19	.	TRBJ1-2
TGTGCCACCAGCGTCTCTGGGGCCAACGTCCTGACTTTC	CATSVSGANVLTF	13	.	TRBV24-1	.	TRBJ2-6
TGTGCCAGCCGGCCCCTCGGACAGGACTACGAGCAGTACTTC	CASRPLGQDYEQYF	14	.	TRBV19	TRBD1	TRBJ2-7
TGTGCCAGTAGCACCGGGTCCTGGACCTACGAGCAGTACTTC	CASSTGSWTYEQYF	14	.	TRBV19	.	TRBJ2-7
TGTGCCAGCAGCCCCGCTAGCAGCGAGACCCAGTACTTC	CASSPASSETQYF	13	.	TRBV7-3	.	TRBJ2-5
TGCAGTGCATCGCGGACAGTCGGCTACACCTTC	CSASRTVGYTF	11	.	TRBV20-1	.	TRBJ1-2
TGTGCCAGCAGTATGAAGGGGGCCTCCTATAATTCACCCCTCCACTTT	CASSMKGASYNSPLHF	16	.	TRBV27	TRBD1	TRBJ1-6
TGTGCCAGCTCACCGAATGGAGCTGCAACTAATGAAAAACTGTTTTTT	CASSPNGAATNEKLFF	16	.	TRBV18	.	TRBJ1-4
TGTGCCAGCAGGTCAGGGCTTAGGAACACCGGGGAGCTGTTTTTT	CASRSGLRNTGELFF	15	.	TRBV6-5	.	TRBJ2-2